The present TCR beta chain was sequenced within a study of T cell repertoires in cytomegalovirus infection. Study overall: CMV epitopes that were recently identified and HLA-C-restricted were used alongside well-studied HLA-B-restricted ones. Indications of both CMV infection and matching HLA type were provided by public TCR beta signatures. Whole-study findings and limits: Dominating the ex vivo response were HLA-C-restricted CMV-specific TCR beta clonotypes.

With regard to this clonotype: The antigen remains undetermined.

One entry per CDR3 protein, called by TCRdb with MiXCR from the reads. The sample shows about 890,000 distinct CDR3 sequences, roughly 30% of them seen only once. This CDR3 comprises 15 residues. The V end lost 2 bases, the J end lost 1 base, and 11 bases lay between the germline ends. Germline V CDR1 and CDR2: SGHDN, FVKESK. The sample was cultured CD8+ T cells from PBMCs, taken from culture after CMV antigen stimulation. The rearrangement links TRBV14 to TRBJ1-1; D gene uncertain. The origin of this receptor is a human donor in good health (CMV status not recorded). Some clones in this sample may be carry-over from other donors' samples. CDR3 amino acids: CASSQQPDKNTEAFF. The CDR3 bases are TGTGCCAGCAGCCAACAACCCGATAAGAACACTGAAGCTTTCTTT.